This paragraph covers one T cell receptor beta chain sequence. The data derive from a study of blood T cell repertoires in COVID-19. Overall study: Both acute and convalescent COVID-19 samples were obtained from the United States, Italy and Spain. Sources were T cells, B-cell-depleted T cells, or PBMCs; the material itself was cDNA or gDNA.

V was cut by 6 bases and J by 5 bases, with 16 bases left in between. CDR1 is MNHEY, CDR2 SMNVEV, per germline (reference sequence). The CDR3 totals 14 residues. Under the authors' procedure: Estimated nucleated cell counts came from reference gene primer amplification. This table comes from immunoSEQ multiplex PCR, and its TCRdb copy is limited to in-frame clones, with some not included. The V and J calls and the clone size are those of that table, but D and trimming were determined from the DNA. The sample consists of 50,000 to 75,000 clones, roughly 89% of them appearing once. This receptor was obtained from a human donor in a cohort sampled during active COVID-19. This sequence joins TRBV27 and TRBJ2-5; perhaps TRBD2 as D (6 bases). Specimen: peripheral blood. CDR3 amino acids: CASSSSAPGETQYF. The CDR3 region has the DNA TGTGCCAGCAGCTCTAGCGCACCCGGGGAGACCCAGTACTTC.